The 19 T cell receptor beta chains in this list originate from one sample, sequenced in a study of sequential checkpoint blockade in melanoma. Sample treatment: randomized to nivolumab then ipilimumab (arm A) or the reverse (arm B). Generated by immunoSEQ multiplex PCR, the TCRdb table keeps only in-frame clones and is missing some. In the table there are approximately 28,000 clones, approximately 86% of which are singletons. Sequenced here: CD8+ T cells sorted from blood (inferred from file names), sampled from a patient given nivolumab and ipilimumab in sequence. The receptors derive from a human donor with melanoma.

The chain joins TRBV2 to TRBJ1-2; TRBD1 is a possible D gene (5 bases). CDR1 and CDR2 (germline): SNHLY, FYNNEI. The CDR3 totals 12 residues. With 6 bases removed from V and 5 bases from J, the gap between germline ends came to 10 bases. DNA of the CDR3: TGTGCCAGCAGAGGGACTTGGTATGGCTACACCTTC. Translation: CASRGTWYGYTF.

CDR3 nucleotides: TGCGCCAGCAGCCAAGCGTTGGGCCAGGGGGCGCAATCCTACGAGCAGTACTTC. Amino acids: CASSQALGQGAQSYEQYF. The chain employs TRBV4-1 and TRBJ2-7; the match to TRBD1 covers 8 bases. This CDR3 is built from 18 residues. Germline values: CDR1 MGHRA, CDR2 YSYEKL. V lost 1 base and J lost 1; bases outside the gene matches: 12.

The chain recombines TRBV29-1 with TRBJ2-4; 9 nucleotides align to TRBD2. Germline loops: CDR1 SQVTM, CDR2 ANQGSEA. CDR3 length: 14 amino acids. The V segment lost 4 bases and the J segment 7 bases; nucleotides outside the gene matches: 8. This CDR3 reads CSVVGGRVGNIQYF. The DNA of the CDR3 is TGCAGCGTTGTTGGCGGGAGGGTAGGGAACATTCAGTACTTC.

The genes are TRBV11-2 and TRBJ2-1; a possible D gene is TRBD2 (5 bases). Germline-derived CDR1 and CDR2 are SGHAT and FQNNGV. CDR3 size: 15 residues. Between the trimmed V and J ends, which lost 2 bases and 6 bases, there was a span of 14 bases. CDR3 nucleotides: TGTGCCAGCAGCTTAAGGTTTGATAGCGCCAATGAGCAGTTCTTC. It encodes CASSLRFDSANEQFF.

The J gene is TRBJ1-4, the V gene TRBV10-2; 7 nucleotides align to TRBD1. Germline lookup yields CDR1 WSHSY and CDR2 SAAADI. This CDR3 has 15 amino acids. V lost 1 base to trimming and J lost 4 bases; unmatched junction nucleotides: 3. This chain's CDR3 is CASSEFSGGNEKLFF. As DNA, the CDR3 is TGCGCCAGCAGTGAGTTCTCAGGGGGTAATGAAAAACTGTTTTTT.

This clone was seen a few times. The rearrangement links TRBV4-2 to TRBJ2-3; 9 bases map to TRBD2. The germline V gene encodes CDR1 LGHNA and CDR2 YNFKEQ. This CDR3 has 15 residues. Losses at the gene ends were 4 bases for V and 4 bases for J; bases not matched to a gene: 6. The CDR3 protein is CASSLGTSQADTQYF. CDR3 in DNA: TGTGCCAGCAGCCTAGGGACTAGCCAGGCAGATACGCAGTATTTT.

As for this clone: This same CDR3 is encoded by further DNA sequences in the sample. The chain employs TRBV15 and TRBJ1-1, with 10 bases aligning to TRBD1. The CDR3 runs to 15 residues. CDR1 is LNHNV and CDR2 is YYDKDF in the germline V gene (reference sequence). The J segment lost 4 bases and the V segment lost 4 bases, leaving 6 bases of the junction unmatched. The CDR3 sequence is CATSTLTGGITEAFF. CDR3 nucleotides: TGTGCCACCAGCACCTTGACAGGGGGCATCACTGAAGCTTTCTTT.

This clone was seen a single time. J is TRBJ2-7 and V is TRBV9; D possibly corresponds to TRBD1 (6 bases). CDR1 and CDR2 (germline): SGDLS, YYNGEE. The CDR3 length is 14 residues. The germline V and J ends were trimmed by 2 bases and 1 base, with 10 bases remaining between them. The CDR3, as DNA: TGTGCCAGCAGCGTCCAACAGGGTTCCTACGAGCAGTACTTC. Translating it yields CASSVQQGSYEQYF.

This clone was counted between two and nine times. This chain joins TRBV11-2 and TRBJ2-7; D is possibly TRBD1 (6 bases). Germline V gene data show CDR1 as SGHAT and CDR2 as FQNNGV. This CDR3 is 15 amino acids long. Deletions cut 6 bases from V and 1 base from J, with 16 bases between. The CDR3: CASSRDRHLSYEQYF. In DNA form, the CDR3 reads TGTGCCAGCAGTCGTGACAGGCATCTTTCCTACGAGCAGTACTTC.

The J gene is TRBJ1-2, the V gene TRBV27, with a possible D match to TRBD1 (5 bases). The V gene lost 2 bases and the J gene lost 8 bases, with 12 bases spanning the gap. CDR3 length: 13 amino acids. Germline CDR1 and CDR2: MNHEY and SMNVEV (reference sequence). CDR3 bases: TGTGCCAGCAGTTTAGGCCAGGGCAACGGCTACACCTTC. Its protein is CASSLGQGNGYTF.

This clone showed up just once. The chain carries TRBV27 and TRBJ2-1; 8 positions match TRBD2. The CDR3 has 15 amino acids. Germline assignment: CDR1 MNHEY and CDR2 SMNVEV (reference sequence). V shed 6 bases, J shed 4 bases, and the junction held 8 bases outside the gene matches. The CDR3 DNA reads TGTGCCAGCAGATTCGGGGGGGGGCCTTACAATGAGCAGTTCTTC. It codes for CASRFGGGPYNEQFF.

The chain is built from TRBV9 and TRBJ1-2; TRBD1 agrees at 7 bases. Looked up from germline, CDR1 is SGDLS and CDR2 is YYNGEE. This CDR3 has 16 residues. The trim removed 4 bases at V and 4 bases at J, leaving 13 bases unmatched. Here the CDR3 reads CASSPTQGVLIYGYTF. The CDR3 nucleotides are TGTGCCAGCAGCCCGACGCAGGGGGTGTTAATCTATGGCTACACCTTC. The whole variable domain, remainder taken from reference TRBV9 and TRBJ1-2, is DSGVTQTPKHLITATGQRVTLRCSPRSGDLSVYWYQQSLDQGLQFLIQYYNGEERAKGNILERFSAQQFPDLHSELNLSSLELGDSALYFCASSPTQGVLIYGYTFGSGTRLTVV.

The chain has TRBV5-4 and TRBJ1-1; D remains unclear. The CDR3 has 12 amino acids. Trimming took 0 bases from V and 6 from J, leaving 6 bases between them. The germline gives CDR1 SGHNT, CDR2 YYREEE (reference sequence). The CDR3 nucleotides are TGTGCCAGCAGCTTGGGCGCGGCTGAAGCTTTCTTT. Translated, it gives CASSLGAAEAFF. The variable domain in full, with the rest retrieved from reference TRBV5-4 and TRBJ1-1, is ETGVTQSPTHLIKTRGQQVTLRCSSQSGHNTVSWYQQALGQGPQFIFQYYREEENGRGNFPPRFSGLQFPNYSSELNVNALELDDSALYLCASSLGAAEAFFGQGTRLTVV.

The rearrangement uses TRBV27 and TRBJ2-7, with 7 bases lining up with TRBD1. J was trimmed by 2 bases and V by 5 bases; bases with no gene match: 6. The CDR3 spans 14 residues. Germline V gene lookup returns CDR1 MNHEY and CDR2 SMNVEV (reference sequence). CDR3 in DNA: TGTGCCAGCAGTCACCGGGACAGAACCTACGAGCAGTACTTC. Protein sequence: CASSHRDRTYEQYF.

The chain employs TRBV7-2 and TRBJ2-1, with no clear D. V was shortened by 3 bases and J by 0 bases, with 12 bases between the two germline ends. The CDR3 is 16 amino acids. The V gene's germline CDR1 is SGHTA and CDR2 FQGNSA. This CDR3 is CASSFYGAGSYNEQFF. The CDR3 coding sequence is TGTGCCAGCAGCTTTTACGGTGCTGGCTCCTACAATGAGCAGTTCTTC.

The chain recombines TRBV27 with TRBJ2-7; D remains unclear. Germline CDR1 MNHEY, CDR2 SMNVEV (reference sequence). This CDR3 is built from 12 residues. Trimming stripped 11 bases from V and 5 bases from J, with 16 bases between. Here the CDR3 reads CAPGLTPHEQYF. CDR3 nucleotide sequence: TGTGCCCCAGGCTTAACCCCCCACGAGCAGTACTTC.

The rearrangement links TRBV6-5 to TRBJ1-5, with TRBD1 matching over 7 bases. J was trimmed by 6 bases and V by 5 bases; bases with no gene match: 7. This CDR3 has 14 residues. Germline lookup yields CDR1 MNHEY and CDR2 SVGAGI. CDR3 protein: CASSNLQGIQPQHF. The CDR3 DNA reads TGTGCCAGCAGTAACCTACAGGGGATTCAGCCCCAGCATTTT.

This clone was counted only a few times. V is TRBV7-9 and J is TRBJ2-7; TRBD2 is a possible D gene (6 bases). In germline, CDR1 is SEHNR, CDR2 FQNEAQ (reference sequence). The ends were cut back, 5 bases at V and 6 bases at J, with 14 bases in the middle. This CDR3 region has 13 residues. The CDR3 spells CASSPGGASEQYF. As DNA, the CDR3 is TGTGCCAGCAGCCCCGGAGGGGCTTCCGAGCAGTACTTC.

The rearrangement uses TRBV19 and TRBJ2-3; D is ambiguous. Germline assignment: CDR1 LNHDA and CDR2 SQIVND (reference sequence). This CDR3 has 12 amino acids. Trimming removed 3 bases from V and 6 bases from J, with 7 bases in between. CDR3 residues: CASSIPYDTQYF. The CDR3 coding sequence is TGTGCCAGTAGTATCCCCTATGATACGCAGTATTTT.